The 18 T cell receptor beta chains below come from one sample, sequenced in a study of shared clonotypes between healthy human individuals. CD45RO negativity and positive selection for CCR7 defined naive CD8 cells, a population that excluded terminally differentiated effector memory CD45RA+ cells. Here immunoSEQ multiplex PCR was the method, and the copy in TCRdb shows in-frame clones only, minus some. The table records some 2 million clones, roughly 94% of them present only once. Material: naive CD8+ T cells sorted from blood. These receptors were taken from a man aged 18 to 29 in good health.

This chain links TRBV5-1 with TRBJ2-7; TRBD1 matches 12 bases. The germline V gene encodes CDR1 SGHRS and CDR2 YFSETQ. This CDR3 is 15 amino acids long. Trimming took 5 bases from V and 3 from J; bases not matched to a gene: 6. The CDR3: CASSRRDRGLYEQYF. As DNA, the CDR3 is TGCGCCAGCAGTCGCCGGGACAGGGGGCTCTACGAGCAGTACTTC. Filled out from reference TRBV5-1 and TRBJ2-7, the complete variable domain reads KAGVTQTPRYLIKTRGQQVTLSCSPISGHRSVSWYQQTPGQGLQFLFEYFSETQRNKGNFPGRFSGRQFSNSRSEMNVSTLELGDSALYLCASSRRDRGLYEQYFGPGTRLTVT.

This clone was seen once. The chain is built from TRBV13 and TRBJ2-5; 14 bases map to TRBD2. This CDR3 region has 15 residues. Germline values: CDR1 PRHDT, CDR2 FYEKMQ (reference sequence). Losses at the gene ends were 3 bases for V and 5 bases for J; bases not matched to a gene: 2. CDR3 residues: CASSFWTSGRETQYF. In DNA, the CDR3 is TGTGCCAGCAGCTTTTGGACTAGCGGGAGGGAGACCCAGTACTTC.

The rearrangement joins TRBV7-8 to TRBJ1-5, with 10 bases lining up with TRBD1. The CDR3 runs to 14 residues. CDR1 and CDR2 from the germline V gene are SGHVS and FQNEAQ. Losses at the gene ends were 5 bases for V and 7 bases for J; bases not matched to a gene: 5. The CDR3 DNA sequence: TGTGCCAGCAGCAGACAGGGGGCTGGGCAGCCCCAGCATTTT. It yields the protein CASSRQGAGQPQHF. The full variable domain, completed using reference TRBV7-8 and TRBJ1-5, is GAGVSQSPRYKVAKRGQDVALRCDPISGHVSLFWYQQALGQGPEFLTYFQNEAQLDKSGLPSDRFFAERPEGSVSTLKIQRTQQEDSAVYLCASSRQGAGQPQHFGDGTRLSIL.

V is TRBV5-6 and J is TRBJ2-7; no definite D call. The CDR3 sequence is 13 residues long. Looked up from germline, CDR1 is SGHDT and CDR2 is YYEEEE. V shed 1 base and J shed 2 bases, with 7 bases lying between them. CDR3 sequence reads: CASSLQPTYEQYF. In DNA, the CDR3 is TGTGCCAGCAGCTTGCAGCCGACCTACGAGCAGTACTTC.

The chain links TRBV11-2 to TRBJ2-7; no definite D call. Germline V CDR1 and CDR2: SGHAT, FQNNGV. V dropped 3 bases and J dropped 5 bases, with 8 bases sitting between them. CDR3 length: 12 residues. DNA of the CDR3: TGTGCCAGCAGCTTTAGCCCCGACGAGCAGTACTTC. Amino acids: CASSFSPDEQYF.

V usage is TRBV2 and J usage is TRBJ1-3, with a possible D match to TRBD1 (5 bases). Trimming removed 5 bases from V and 0 bases from J, with 11 bases in between. The CDR3 contains 15 residues. The germline gives CDR1 SNHLY, CDR2 FYNNEI. This CDR3 is CASSPDTSSGNTIYF. Here the CDR3 DNA reads TGTGCCAGCAGTCCGGACACAAGCTCTGGAAACACCATATATTTT.

The V call is TRBV4-3, the J call TRBJ2-5; a weak D match, TRBD2 (6 bases). This CDR3 has 18 residues. Trimming stripped 3 bases from V and 5 bases from J, with 25 bases between. Germline loops: CDR1 LGHNA, CDR2 YSLEER. Here the CDR3 reads CASSQIWGGEVLEETQYF. Written as DNA, the CDR3 is TGCGCCAGCAGCCAGATTTGGGGCGGGGAGGTTTTAGAGGAGACCCAGTACTTC.

The chain carries TRBV28 and TRBJ1-1, with D perhaps TRBD1 (6 bases). Looked up from germline, CDR1 is MDHEN and CDR2 is SYDVKM. The CDR3 loop spans 15 amino acids. Between the trimmed V and J ends, which lost 7 bases and 3 bases, there was a span of 18 bases. CDR3 sequence reads: CASTVRTEGDTEAFF. The DNA for the CDR3 is TGTGCCAGCACCGTTAGGACGGAGGGGGACACTGAAGCTTTCTTT.

With regard to this clone: Additional DNA sequences in this sample encode the identical CDR3. This rearrangement joins TRBV5-6 to TRBJ1-1, with D unclear. There are 13 residues in the CDR3. Trimming took off 1 base at V and 0 bases at J, with 4 bases between the two ends. In germline, CDR1 is SGHDT, CDR2 YYEEEE. The CDR3 coding sequence is TGTGCCAGCAGCTTGTTGATGAACACTGAAGCTTTCTTT. Residues: CASSLLMNTEAFF.

A note on this clone: At the DNA level, this CDR3 is encoded by other sequences in the same sample as well. CDR3 region: CASSEAVSGANVLTF. CDR3 bases: TGTGCCAGCAGTGAAGCTGTTTCCGGGGCCAACGTCCTGACTTTC. V usage is TRBV6-1 and J usage is TRBJ2-6; D not certain. The CDR3 spans 15 residues. Trimming took off 0 bases at V and 4 bases at J, with 7 bases between the two ends. Germline CDR1 MNHNS, CDR2 SASEGT.

The chain uses TRBV29-1 and TRBJ2-7; 7 nucleotides align to TRBD1. Germline V CDR1 and CDR2: SQVTM, ANQGSEA. This CDR3 has 13 residues. V was pared by 6 bases and J by 2 bases, with 7 bases of the junction left unmatched. CDR3 DNA sequence: TGCAGCGTCCTGACAGGGTTTACCTACGAGCAGTACTTC. The encoded protein is CSVLTGFTYEQYF.

The V call is TRBV30, the J call TRBJ2-2; no clear D gene. The V and J ends lost 3 bases and 7 bases respectively, with 9 bases between them. The germline V gene encodes CDR1 GTSNPN and CDR2 SVGIG (reference sequence). The CDR3 has 12 residues. The CDR3 DNA reads as TGTGCCTGGAGCTGGGCCGACGGGGAGCTGTTTTTT. Protein sequence: CAWSWADGELFF.

The rearrangement links TRBV6-5 to TRBJ1-4, with D unresolved. Trimming shortened V by 0 bases and J by 8 bases, and 7 bases separated the two germline ends. Germline V CDR1 and CDR2: MNHEY, SVGAGI. The CDR3 is 13 residues long. CDR3 amino acids: CASSYSNGEKLFF. DNA for the CDR3: TGTGCCAGCAGTTACTCGAACGGGGAAAAACTGTTTTTT.

This chain links TRBV27 with TRBJ2-7; 11 bases align to TRBD2. V lost 5 bases and J lost 9; bases outside the gene matches: 6. The germline CDR1 and CDR2 sequences are MNHEY and SMNVEV (reference sequence). The length of the CDR3 is 13 residues. DNA of the CDR3: TGTGCCAGCAGTATAAACACTAGCGGGAGGCAGTACTTC. This gives the protein CASSINTSGRQYF.

CDR3 protein: CASSEQRAGGLVDEQFF. The CDR3 DNA reads as TGTGCCAGCAGTGAACAAAGAGCGGGGGGGCTAGTTGATGAGCAGTTCTTC. This sequence joins TRBV6-1 and TRBJ2-1, with 10 bases aligning to TRBD2. The germline V gene encodes CDR1 MNHNS and CDR2 SASEGT. The ends lost 2 bases at V and 8 bases at J; junction bases unmatched: 12. This CDR3 is built from 17 residues.

The chain has TRBV5-6 and TRBJ1-1, with D hard to call. Germline V gene sequence: CDR1 SGHDT, CDR2 YYEEEE. The CDR3 covers 16 residues. V lost 2 bases and J 1 base, leaving 15 bases between the germline ends. CDR3 DNA sequence: TGTGCCAGCAGCTTTGTTGCGGAGGGCGAGAACACTGAAGCTTTCTTT. Translation: CASSFVAEGENTEAFF.

This sequence joins TRBV7-9 and TRBJ2-1; no reliable D call. The CDR3 covers 13 residues. Looked up from germline, CDR1 is SEHNR and CDR2 is FQNEAQ (reference sequence). V dropped 1 base and J dropped 6 bases, with 7 bases sitting between them. Here the CDR3 reads CASSLGTGNEQFF. CDR3 nucleotides: TGTGCCAGCAGCTTAGGGACGGGCAATGAGCAGTTCTTC. Looking up the rest from reference TRBV7-9 and TRBJ2-1 gives the full variable domain: DTGVSQNPRHKITKRGQNVTFRCDPISEHNRLYWYRQTLGQGPEFLTYFQNEAQLEKSRLLSDRFSAERPKGSFSTLEIQRTEQGDSAMYLCASSLGTGNEQFFGPGTRLTVL.

CDR3 in DNA: TGTGCCAGCAGCTACGGAGGTGCGAACACCGGGGAGCTGTTTTTT. Translated: CASSYGGANTGELFF. The chain combines TRBV7-6 with TRBJ2-2; perhaps TRBD2 as D (5 bases). Germline values: CDR1 SGHVS, CDR2 FNYEAQ. The CDR3 spans 15 residues. Trimming stripped 4 bases from V and 0 bases from J, with 9 bases between. Combining the CDR3 with reference TRBV7-6 and TRBJ2-2 gives the whole variable domain GAGVSQSPRYKVTKRGQDVALRCDPISGHVSLYWYRQALGQGPEFLTYFNYEAQQDKSGLPNDRFSAERPEGSISTLTIQRTEQRDSAMYRCASSYGGANTGELFFGEGSRLTVL.